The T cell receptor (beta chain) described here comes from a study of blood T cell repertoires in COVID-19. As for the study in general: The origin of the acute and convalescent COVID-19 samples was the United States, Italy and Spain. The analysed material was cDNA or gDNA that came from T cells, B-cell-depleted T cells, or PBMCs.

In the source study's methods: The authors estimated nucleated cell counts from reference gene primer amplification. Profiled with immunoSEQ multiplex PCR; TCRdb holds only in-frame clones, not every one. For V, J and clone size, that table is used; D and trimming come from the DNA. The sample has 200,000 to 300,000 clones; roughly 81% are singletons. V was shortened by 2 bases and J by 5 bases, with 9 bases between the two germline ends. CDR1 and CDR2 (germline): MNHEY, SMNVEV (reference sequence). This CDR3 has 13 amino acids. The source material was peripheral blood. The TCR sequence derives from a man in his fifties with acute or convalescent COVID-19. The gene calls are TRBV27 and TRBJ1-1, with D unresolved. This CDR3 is CASSLGRRTEAFF. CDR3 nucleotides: TGTGCCAGCAGTTTAGGTAGAAGAACTGAAGCTTTCTTT.